This entry lists 17 T cell receptor beta chains sequenced from one sample in a study of T-cell memory formation after mild COVID-19. Each CDR3 protein is one row after TCRdb ran MiXCR on the 5' RACE reads. The sample consists of about 350,000 distinct CDR3 sequences, roughly 13% of them appearing once. Material: PBMCs or a T cell subset sorted from them (not recorded which). The source of these receptors is a man aged 18 to 30 who had mild COVID-19 (a few samples of this study predate the infection). Cell type and time point are not known.

This clonotype was seen at least ten times. V gene TRBV6-2 or TRBV6-3 combines with J gene TRBJ2-7, with D perhaps matching TRBD1 or TRBD2 (5 bases each). This CDR3 is 13 amino acids long. Trimming stripped 5 bases from V and 9 bases from J, with 17 bases between. Per the germline V gene, CDR1 is MNHEY and CDR2 is SVGEGT. The CDR3 DNA reads as TGTGCCAGCAGTCCCACAGGCAGCCGGGGGCAGTACGTC. Protein sequence: CASSPTGSRGQYV.

This clonotype was recorded at least ten times. This chain links TRBV5-1 with TRBJ2-2; 9 bases are a match to TRBD1. J was trimmed by 6 bases and V by 2 bases; bases with no gene match: 2. CDR3 length: 14 amino acids. Germline assignment: CDR1 SGHRS and CDR2 YFSETQ. CDR3 DNA: TGCGCCAGCAGCTTAAGGACAGGGGCCGGGGAGCTGTTTTTT. This translates into CASSLRTGAGELFF.

V usage is TRBV21-1 and J usage is TRBJ2-3; the table assigns TRBD1, which was not confirmed against the DNA. TRBV21-1 is labeled a pseudogene. This CDR3 is 17 amino acids long. In DNA form, the CDR3 reads TGTGCCAGCAGCAAAATAGGCAGGGGCTGGGCGGCAGATACGCAGTATTTT. Translated: CASSKIGRGWAADTQYF.

V gene TRBV6-2 or TRBV6-3 combines with J gene TRBJ2-3; D assignment may be TRBD1 or TRBD2 (5 bases each). CDR1 MNHEY and CDR2 SVGEGT come from the germline V gene. The CDR3 consists of 15 residues. Trimming took 2 bases from V and 1 from J, leaving 10 bases between them. In DNA, the CDR3 is TGTGCCAGCAGTTACACGGGGACCCGCACAGATACGCAGTATTTT. Residues: CASSYTGTRTDTQYF.

This clonotype has a handful of counts. The CDR3, as DNA: TGTGCCAGCAGTTACTCCGATGGCAATGAGCAGTTCTTC. Residues: CASSYSDGNEQFF. The chain couples TRBV6-5 to TRBJ2-1, with D unresolved. V shed 0 bases and J shed 6 bases, with 6 bases lying between them. The CDR3 is 13 residues long. Germline V gene lookup returns CDR1 MNHEY and CDR2 SVGAGI.

The table lists this clonotype with a few counts. This chain uses TRBV6-4 with TRBJ2-2; D is ambiguous. Germline CDR1 is MRHNA and CDR2 is SNTAGT. The CDR3 runs to 14 residues. Deletions cut 10 bases from V and 3 bases from J, with 15 bases between. This CDR3 reads CATKGDWDTGELFF. The CDR3 DNA reads as TGTGCCACCAAAGGAGACTGGGACACCGGGGAGCTGTTTTTT.

This sequence joins TRBV12-3 or TRBV12-4 and TRBJ2-7; 9 bases are a match to TRBD1. V was pared by 6 bases and J by 0 bases, with 3 bases of the junction left unmatched. CDR3 length: 14 amino acids. CDR3 residues: CASRGTGSSYEQYF. The CDR3 DNA reads as TGTGCCAGCAGGGGGACAGGGAGCTCCTACGAGCAGTACTTC.

J is TRBJ1-5 and V is TRBV24-1, with TRBD1 matching 8 bases. Germline V CDR1 and CDR2: KGHDR, SFDVKD. The V and J ends lost 2 bases and 7 bases, in that order; junction bases with no gene match: 3. This CDR3 comprises 14 residues. CDR3 DNA: TGTGCCACCAGTGATTCGACAGGGGTACAGCCCCAGCATTTT. The encoded protein is CATSDSTGVQPQHF.

This clonotype was counted a few times. This chain links TRBV15 with TRBJ2-3, with 8 bases lining up with TRBD2. Germline V gene data show CDR1 as LNHNV and CDR2 as YYDKDF (reference sequence). V lost 1 base to trimming and J lost 5 bases; unmatched junction nucleotides: 11. The CDR3 covers 17 residues. The CDR3 loop reads CATSRGGRGLEKDTQYF. As DNA, the CDR3 is TGTGCCACCAGCAGAGGCGGTCGGGGACTAGAGAAAGATACGCAGTATTTT.

The rearrangement uses TRBV7-2 and TRBJ2-2, with D unresolved. The CDR3 is made up of 12 amino acids. Germline V gene data show CDR1 as SGHTA and CDR2 as FQGNSA. V dropped 4 bases and J dropped 7 bases, with 7 bases sitting between them. The CDR3 sequence: CASSSQNGELFF. In DNA, the CDR3 is TGTGCCAGCAGCTCACAGAACGGGGAGCTGTTTTTT.

The chain recombines TRBV4-1 with TRBJ2-2; possible D gene TRBD2, 6 bases. The germline V gene has CDR1 MGHRA and CDR2 YSYEKL. This CDR3 has 14 residues. Trimming removed 2 bases at V and 9 bases at J, with 13 bases between. The CDR3 coding sequence is TGCGCCAGCAGCCAACGCGGCGGGGCCTGGGAGCTGTTTTTT. It is translated as CASSQRGGAWELFF.

This clonotype was recorded a few times. V gene TRBV6-5 combines with J gene TRBJ1-1; D remains ambiguous. This CDR3 has 11 residues. V gave up 6 bases and J gave up 3 bases, with 5 bases separating them. Germline loops: CDR1 MNHEY, CDR2 SVGAGI. The CDR3 region has the DNA TGTGCCAGCAGCCACTACACTGAAGCTTTCTTT. Residues: CASSHYTEAFF.

The CDR3 loop is CASSYWGTSGGKGETQYF. The CDR3 DNA reads TGTGCCAGCAGTTACTGGGGAACTAGCGGGGGGAAGGGGGAGACCCAGTACTTC. This chain connects TRBV6-5 to TRBJ2-5, with 12 bases lining up with TRBD2. The CDR3 loop spans 18 amino acids. Germline lookup yields CDR1 MNHEY and CDR2 SVGAGI. V trimming: 1 base; J trimming: 5 bases; junction bases outside the gene matches: 11.

This chain links TRBV12-3 or TRBV12-4 with TRBJ1-1, with TRBD1 matching over 7 bases. This CDR3 is built from 13 residues. J was trimmed by 3 bases and V by 6 bases; bases with no gene match: 4. This CDR3 reads CASRLTGDTEAFF. The DNA of the CDR3 is TGTGCCAGCAGACTCACAGGGGACACTGAAGCTTTCTTT.

This chain connects TRBV24-1 to TRBJ2-1; 12 positions match TRBD2. This CDR3 spans 16 amino acids. CDR1 is KGHDR and CDR2 is SFDVKD in the germline V gene. After removal of 10 bases from V and 8 bases from J, the junction contained 14 bases not matched to a gene. The CDR3 sequence is CATSSGTSGLGDEQFF. The CDR3, as DNA: TGTGCCACTTCCTCCGGGACTAGCGGGCTGGGCGATGAGCAGTTCTTC.

This clonotype has only a few counts. This chain joins TRBV18 and TRBJ1-5; D is uncertain. CDR3 size: 13 residues. Looked up from germline, CDR1 is KGHSH and CDR2 is LQKENI. Between the trimmed V and J ends, which lost 6 bases and 8 bases, there was a span of 14 bases. The chain's CDR3 is CASSPSSAEPQHF. The CDR3 DNA sequence: TGTGCCAGCTCGCCCTCCTCGGCGGAGCCCCAGCATTTT.

This clonotype has more than one count but fewer than ten. This chain links TRBV7-6 with TRBJ2-3; TRBD2 matches at 7 bases. The length of the CDR3 is 17 residues. Germline V CDR1 and CDR2: SGHVS, FNYEAQ. Losses at the gene ends were 1 base for V and 4 bases for J; bases not matched to a gene: 11. The CDR3 protein is CASSLDHLRGWSDTQYF. DNA for the CDR3: TGTGCCAGCAGCTTAGATCATCTGCGGGGGTGGTCAGATACGCAGTATTTT. Drawing the rest from reference TRBV7-6 and TRBJ2-3, the complete variable domain is GAGVSQSPRYKVTKRGQDVALRCDPISGHVSLYWYRQALGQGPEFLTYFNYEAQQDKSGLPNDRFSAERPEGSISTLTIQRTEQRDSAMYRCASSLDHLRGWSDTQYFGPGTRLTVL.